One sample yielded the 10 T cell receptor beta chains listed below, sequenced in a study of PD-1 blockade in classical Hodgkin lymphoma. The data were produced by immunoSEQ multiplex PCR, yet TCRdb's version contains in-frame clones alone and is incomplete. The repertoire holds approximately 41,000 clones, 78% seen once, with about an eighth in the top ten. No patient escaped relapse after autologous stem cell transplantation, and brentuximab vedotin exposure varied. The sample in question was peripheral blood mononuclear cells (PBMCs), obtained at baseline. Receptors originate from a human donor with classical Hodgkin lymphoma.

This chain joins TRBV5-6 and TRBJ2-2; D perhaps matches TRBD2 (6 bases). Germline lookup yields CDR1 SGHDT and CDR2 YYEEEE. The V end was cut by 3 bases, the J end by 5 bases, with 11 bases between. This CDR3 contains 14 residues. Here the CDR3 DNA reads TGTGCCAGCAGCTCCGCTCGGGGGACCGGGGAGCTGTTTTTT. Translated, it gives CASSSARGTGELFF. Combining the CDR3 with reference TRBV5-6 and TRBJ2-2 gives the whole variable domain DAGVTQSPTHLIKTRGQQVTLRCSPKSGHDTVSWYQQALGQGPQFIFQYYEEEERQRGNFPDRFSGHQFPNYSSELNVNALLLGDSALYLCASSSARGTGELFFGEGSRLTVL.

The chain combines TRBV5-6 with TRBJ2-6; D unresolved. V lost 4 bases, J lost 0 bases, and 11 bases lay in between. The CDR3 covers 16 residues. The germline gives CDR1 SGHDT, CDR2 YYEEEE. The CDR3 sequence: CASSLDASSGANVLTF. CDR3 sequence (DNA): TGTGCCAGCAGCCTAGACGCAAGCTCTGGGGCCAACGTCCTGACTTTC.

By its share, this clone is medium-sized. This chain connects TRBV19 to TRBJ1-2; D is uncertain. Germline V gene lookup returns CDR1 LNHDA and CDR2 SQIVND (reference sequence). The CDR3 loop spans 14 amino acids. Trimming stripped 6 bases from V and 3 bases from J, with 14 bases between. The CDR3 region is CASRDRDTDYGYTF. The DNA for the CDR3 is TGTGCCAGTAGGGACCGAGACACCGACTATGGCTACACCTTC.

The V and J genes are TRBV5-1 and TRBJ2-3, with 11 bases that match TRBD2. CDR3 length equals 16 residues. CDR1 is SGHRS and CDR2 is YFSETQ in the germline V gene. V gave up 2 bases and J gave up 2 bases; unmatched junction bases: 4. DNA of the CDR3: TGCGCCAGCAGCTTCTTAGCGGGGGGGAACACAGATACGCAGTATTTT. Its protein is CASSFLAGGNTDTQYF.

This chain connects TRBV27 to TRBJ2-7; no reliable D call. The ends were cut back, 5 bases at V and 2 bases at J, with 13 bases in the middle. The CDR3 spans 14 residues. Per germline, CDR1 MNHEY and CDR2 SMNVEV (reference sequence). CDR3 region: CASSPAVLPYEQYF. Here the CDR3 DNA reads TGTGCCAGCAGTCCCGCGGTTCTCCCCTACGAGCAGTACTTC.

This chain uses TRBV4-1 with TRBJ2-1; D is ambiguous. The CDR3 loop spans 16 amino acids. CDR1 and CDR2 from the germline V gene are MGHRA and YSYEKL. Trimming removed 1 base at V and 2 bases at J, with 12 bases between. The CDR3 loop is CASSQAGRRPYNEQFF. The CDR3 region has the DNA TGCGCCAGCAGCCAAGCGGGCCGCCGGCCCTACAATGAGCAGTTCTTC.

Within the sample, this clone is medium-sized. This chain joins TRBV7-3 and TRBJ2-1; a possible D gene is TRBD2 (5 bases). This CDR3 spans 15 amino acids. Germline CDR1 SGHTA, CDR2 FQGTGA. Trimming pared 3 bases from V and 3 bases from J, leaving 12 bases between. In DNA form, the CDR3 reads TGTGCCAGCAGCTTCGGGCTGGGAGTCTACAATGAGCAGTTCTTC. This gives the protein CASSFGLGVYNEQFF.

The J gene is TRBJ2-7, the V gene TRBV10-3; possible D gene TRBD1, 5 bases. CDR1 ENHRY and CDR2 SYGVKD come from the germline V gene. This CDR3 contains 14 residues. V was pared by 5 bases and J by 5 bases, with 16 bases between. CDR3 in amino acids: CAISSESRAHEQYF. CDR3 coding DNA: TGTGCCATCAGTTCAGAGAGCAGGGCCCACGAGCAGTACTTC.

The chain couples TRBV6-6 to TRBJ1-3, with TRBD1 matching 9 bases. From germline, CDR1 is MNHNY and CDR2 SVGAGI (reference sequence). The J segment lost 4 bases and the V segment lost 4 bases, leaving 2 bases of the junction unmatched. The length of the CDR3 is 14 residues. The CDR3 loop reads CASSWTGEGNTIYF. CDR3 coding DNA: TGTGCCAGCAGTTGGACAGGGGAGGGAAACACCATATATTTT.

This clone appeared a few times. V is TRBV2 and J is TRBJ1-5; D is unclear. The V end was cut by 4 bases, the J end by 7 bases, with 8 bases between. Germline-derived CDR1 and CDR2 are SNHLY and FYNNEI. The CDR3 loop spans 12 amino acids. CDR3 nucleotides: TGTGCCAGCAGTGCTGAGCGACAGCCCCAGCATTTT. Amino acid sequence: CASSAERQPQHF.